This is a list of T cell receptor beta chains from one sample in a study of human T cells and chemical hapten exposure. TCRdb independently ran MiXCR on the RACE reads; one entry per CDR3 protein. The table records a few hundred thousand distinct CDR3 sequences, just under 6.5% of them present only once. The sample in question was whole blood, obtained in connection with sensitization to the hapten diphenylcyclopropenone (DPC). The receptors shown here come from a woman aged 18-29 years with alopecia areata. Some clones in this sample may be carry-over from other donors' samples. Both conserved end residues are part of each CDR3. The D gene is left open where the match is weak. For some rows the clone size is stated as once, few or many, or as a class when expanded; others skip it.

CDR3nt,CDR3aa,d_gene,abundance,j_gene,v_gene
TGCAGTGCTAGCTGGCTAGTCACAGATACGCAGTATTTT,CSASWLVTDTQYF,-,many,TRBJ2-3,TRBV20-1
TGTGCCAGCAGCTTACGGGGGGCCCCAGATACGCAGTATTTT,CASSLRGAPDTQYF,-,-,TRBJ2-3,TRBV11-1
TGTGCCAGCAGTTTATGGAGCGCAGGTTCTATGAACACTGAAGCTTTCTTT,CASSLWSAGSMNTEAFF,-,many,TRBJ1-1,TRBV27
TGTGCCAGCAGCTATTCCGGGACAGGGGATTTTAGTGAAGCTTTCTTT,CASSYSGTGDFSEAFF,TRBD1,many,TRBJ1-1,TRBV9
TGTGCCAGCACCCAACTAGCGGGGGGCACAGATACGCAGTATTTT,CASTQLAGGTDTQYF,TRBD2,-,TRBJ2-3,TRBV6-1
TGTGCCAGCAGCCGTTCCGGGGCAGATACGCAGTATTTT,CASSRSGADTQYF,-,-,TRBJ2-3,TRBV3-1
TGCAGCGTTTCACAGGGGGGGACTGAAGCTTTCTTT,CSVSQGGTEAFF,TRBD1,many,TRBJ1-1,TRBV29-1
TGTGCCAGCAGTTCGAAGGATACGCAGTATTTT,CASSSKDTQYF,-,many,TRBJ2-3,TRBV6-2/TRBV6-3
TGTGCCAGTAGTATAGGCACAGGGAATGGCTACACCTTC,CASSIGTGNGYTF,-,many,TRBJ1-2,TRBV19
TGTGCCAGCACATCTCACACGAGCTCCTATAATTCACCCCTCCACTTT,CASTSHTSSYNSPLHF,-,few,TRBJ1-6,TRBV12-3/TRBV12-4
TGTGCCAGCAGCCAAGATTTTCGGGGATCGCCTGGAAACACCATATATTTT,CASSQDFRGSPGNTIYF,-,few,TRBJ1-3,TRBV4-2
TGTGCCAGCACGCAGGATTATCAGCCCCAGCATTTT,CASTQDYQPQHF,-,many,TRBJ1-5,TRBV12-3/TRBV12-4
TGTGCCAGCAGCCAAGGTTGGGCGGCTACGAAAGAGACCCAGTACTTC,CASSQGWAATKETQYF,-,few,TRBJ2-5,TRBV14
TGCAGCGTTGTTCCGCAATCTGGAAACACCATATATTTT,CSVVPQSGNTIYF,-,many,TRBJ1-3,TRBV29-1
TGTGCCAGCAGTTGGGGACAGGGTAATGAAAAACTGTTTTTT,CASSWGQGNEKLFF,TRBD1,many,TRBJ1-4,TRBV6-5
TGCGCCAGCAGCTTGGCCGGGGATCCCAATCAGCCCCAGCATTTT,CASSLAGDPNQPQHF,-,-,TRBJ1-5,TRBV5-1
TGTGCCAGCAAGGGACCATATAGCAATCAGCCCCAGCATTTT,CASKGPYSNQPQHF,-,many,TRBJ1-5,TRBV7-2
TGTGCCACCGGACAGGGTTACTATGGCTACACCTTC,CATGQGYYGYTF,TRBD1,many,TRBJ1-2,TRBV6-5
TGTGCCAGCAGCCAGGCAGGGGGTATGAGTCAGCCCCAGCATTTT,CASSQAGGMSQPQHF,TRBD1,few,TRBJ1-5,TRBV7-2
TGCAGTGCTAGAGATTTTCCGGGCGCTGGAAACACCATATATTTT,CSARDFPGAGNTIYF,-,many,TRBJ1-3,TRBV20-1
TGCAGTGCTAGAGAACAGCCGATGAACACTGAAGCTTTCTTT,CSAREQPMNTEAFF,-,many,TRBJ1-1,TRBV20-1
TGTGCCAGCTCACCGGACAGGGCGGCAGATACGCAGTATTTT,CASSPDRAADTQYF,TRBD1,few,TRBJ2-3,TRBV18
TGTGCCAGCAGCGTAGATGGGGGATCAGATACGCAGTATTTT,CASSVDGGSDTQYF,-,few,TRBJ2-3,TRBV9
TGCAGTGCTAGTCATACCGGGGGCACTGAAGCTTTCTTT,CSASHTGGTEAFF,-,few,TRBJ1-1,TRBV20-1
TGTGCCAGCACCTACCAAGTGGATCAGCCCCAGCATTTT,CASTYQVDQPQHF,-,many,TRBJ1-5,TRBV7-2
TGCGCCAGCAGCCGCAGACTAGCGGCGAGCACAGATACGCAGTATTTT,CASSRRLAASTDTQYF,TRBD2,-,TRBJ2-3,TRBV4-3
TGCAGCGTCCCCTCAAGGGGCTCTCGGGCAGAGACCCAGTACTTC,CSVPSRGSRAETQYF,-,many,TRBJ2-5,TRBV29-1
TGTGCCAGCAGGAGGAGGATCGAGCAGTACTTC,CASRRRIEQYF,-,few,TRBJ2-7,TRBV6-2/TRBV6-3
TGTGCTAGCAGCTCAACCGAAGACAATGAGCAGTTCTTC,CASSSTEDNEQFF,-,-,TRBJ2-1,TRBV7-7
TGTGCCAGCAGCGCAGGCCCACAGCCCTTAGGGGGGCCTGGGACTGAAGCTTTCTTT,CASSAGPQPLGGPGTEAFF,-,many,TRBJ1-1,TRBV9
TGCAGCGTTCGGGACAGCTACAATGAGCAGTTCTTC,CSVRDSYNEQFF,TRBD1,many,TRBJ2-1,TRBV29-1
TGTGCCAGCAGCCGAGGAACCCGAGGGGAGCAGTACTTC,CASSRGTRGEQYF,-,many,TRBJ2-7,TRBV7-9
TGTGCCAGCAGCTTACAGGGGAGTCCCGGGGAGCTGTTTTTT,CASSLQGSPGELFF,-,few,TRBJ2-2,TRBV7-3
TGTGCCAGCAGTTTTCATGGACAGGGGGGGTTATTT,CASSFHGQGGLF,TRBD1,-,TRBJ1-1,TRBV28
TGTGCCAGCAGCCAGCCGGGGTACTCTGGGGCCAACGTCCTGACTTTC,CASSQPGYSGANVLTF,-,few,TRBJ2-6,TRBV6-5
TGTGCCACCAGCAAAAGGGGGCCAGAGACCCAGTACTTC,CATSKRGPETQYF,TRBD1,-,TRBJ2-5,TRBV15
TGTGCCAGCTCCGACAGTGAAGCTTTCTTT,CASSDSEAFF,-,few,TRBJ1-1,TRBV18
TGTGCCAGCAGCAGGACCGAGAGCTCCTACGAGCAGTACTTC,CASSRTESSYEQYF,-,many,TRBJ2-7,TRBV13
TGTGCCAGCAGTGTGGGACAGGGGGGCCAGACCCAGTACTTC,CASSVGQGGQTQYF,TRBD1,-,TRBJ2-5,TRBV2
TGCAGCGTTGAAGATGAACCTTTAGGGCAGTATTTT,CSVEDEPLGQYF,-,many,TRBJ2-3,TRBV29-1
TGTGCCAGCACCGAGTTAGGACAGGGGAACTATGGCTACACCTTC,CASTELGQGNYGYTF,TRBD1,-,TRBJ1-2,TRBV2
TGCAGCGTTGAGAAAGGGGAAGAGCTTCTTAACTATGGCTACACCTTC,CSVEKGEELLNYGYTF,-,many,TRBJ1-2,TRBV29-1
TGTGCCAGCAGTTACCCTCTAGCGGGGGAGACCCAGTACTTC,CASSYPLAGETQYF,TRBD2,few,TRBJ2-5,TRBV6-6
TGTGCCAGCAGTTACTCACCCGAAGGGAGCTACACCTTC,CASSYSPEGSYTF,-,many,TRBJ1-2,TRBV6-6
TGTGCCAGCAAAGACCAGGGTTTCTACGAGCAGTACTTC,CASKDQGFYEQYF,-,-,TRBJ2-7,TRBV5-6
TGTGCCAGCAGCTTAGATACCGGCGGAAAAGCTTTCTTT,CASSLDTGGKAFF,-,few,TRBJ1-1,TRBV11-2
TGTGCCATCAGTGGGATGAGGACTAGCGGGGGGCCAAACTTATACAATGAGCAGTTCTTC,CAISGMRTSGGPNLYNEQFF,TRBD2,many,TRBJ2-1,TRBV10-3
TGCAGTGCTAAAGGGGGGTATAGCAATCAGCCCCAGCATTTT,CSAKGGYSNQPQHF,-,many,TRBJ1-5,TRBV20-1
TGTGCCAGCAGTCGGTACCAAGAGACCCAGTACTTC,CASSRYQETQYF,-,few,TRBJ2-5,TRBV12-3/TRBV12-4
TGCGCCAGCAGCCGGGGGGACAGCCTCACAGATACGCAGTATTTT,CASSRGDSLTDTQYF,-,few,TRBJ2-3,TRBV5-1
TGTGCCAGCAGCTCAAGGGGTCCCACTGTTGAAAAACTGTTTTTT,CASSSRGPTVEKLFF,-,-,TRBJ1-4,TRBV7-2
TGTGCCAGCAGTTTAAGTGGCACCCACGAGCAGTACTTC,CASSLSGTHEQYF,-,-,TRBJ2-7,TRBV12-3/TRBV12-4
TGTGCCAGCAGTCCCCGCGGTGGGACCCCGGGGTTAAGCTACACCTTC,CASSPRGGTPGLSYTF,-,many,TRBJ1-2,TRBV5-4